This T cell receptor beta chain was sequenced during a study of identical twins. Only healthy Caucasians were enrolled as donors. To note about this clonotype: Its antigen is still unknown.

The V end lost 7 bases, the J end lost 4 bases, and 14 bases lay between the germline ends. The CDR3 totals 15 residues. CDR1 is MNHEY and CDR2 is SMNVEV in the germline V gene (reference sequence). The cDNA had a unique molecular identifier and a template-switch universal primer site. TCRdb re-called the 5' RACE reads with MiXCR, one entry per CDR3 protein. The sample lists 250,000 or so distinct CDR3 sequences, roughly an eighth seen once, with around 4% in the top ten. Study results and caveats: Insertion counts were lower in abundant cord blood beta clonotypes, a trend that memory repertoires did not show.

The sample was also reused in another study, on yellow fever vaccine responses in identical twins.

The sample consisted of memory (CD45RO+) T cells sorted from blood. The chain is built from TRBV27 and TRBJ2-6, with D possibly being TRBD1 (6 bases). The clonotype was recovered from a young woman in good health. CDR3 protein: CASTGWGPGANVLTF. DNA of the CDR3: TGTGCCAGCACCGGGTGGGGGCCAGGGGCCAACGTCCTGACTTTC.